These 29 T cell receptor beta chains came from one sample sequenced in a study of shared clonotypes between healthy human individuals. This table comes from immunoSEQ multiplex PCR, and its TCRdb copy is limited to in-frame clones, with some not included. The sample holds roughly 2.5 million clones, roughly nine tenths seen once. Material: naive CD4+ T cells sorted from blood. Subset defined: CD45RA+ positively selected. The receptors derive from a man between 18 and 29 years old in good health.

The chain is built from TRBV5-4 and TRBJ2-5; D gene ambiguous. Germline values: CDR1 SGHNT, CDR2 YYREEE (reference sequence). Trimming removed 0 bases from V and 2 bases from J, with 11 bases in between. CDR3 length: 15 residues. The CDR3 loop reads CASSLASGRQETQYF. The CDR3, as DNA: TGTGCCAGCAGCTTGGCTTCGGGCAGGCAAGAGACCCAGTACTTC.

Concerning this clone: Other DNA variants within this sample encode the same CDR3. The rearrangement links TRBV11-2 to TRBJ2-7; D perhaps matches TRBD2 (6 bases). The V end lost 3 bases, the J end lost 0 bases, and 9 bases lay between the germline ends. This CDR3 comprises 14 residues. Per germline, CDR1 SGHAT and CDR2 FQNNGV. CDR3 bases: TGTGCCAGCAGCTTGGGGGGAAGCTCCTACGAGCAGTACTTC. Its protein is CASSLGGSSYEQYF.

V is TRBV5-6 and J is TRBJ2-2; D gene ambiguous. This CDR3 has 15 residues. Germline V gene lookup returns CDR1 SGHDT and CDR2 YYEEEE. Trimming removed 0 bases at V and 0 bases at J, with 6 bases between. The CDR3 is CASSLGPPNTGELFF. The CDR3 nucleotides read TGTGCCAGCAGCTTGGGGCCCCCGAACACCGGGGAGCTGTTTTTT.

The chain couples TRBV9 to TRBJ1-1; D possibly corresponds to TRBD1 (5 bases). The ends were cut back, 3 bases at V and 2 bases at J, with 11 bases in the middle. This CDR3 contains 14 residues. The germline gives CDR1 SGDLS, CDR2 YYNGEE. The CDR3, as DNA: TGTGCCAGCAGCGGCAGGGAAAGAAACACTGAAGCTTTCTTT. Its protein is CASSGRERNTEAFF. Looking up the rest from reference TRBV9 and TRBJ1-1 gives the full variable domain: DSGVTQTPKHLITATGQRVTLRCSPRSGDLSVYWYQQSLDQGLQFLIQYYNGEERAKGNILERFSAQQFPDLHSELNLSSLELGDSALYFCASSGRERNTEAFFGQGTRLTVV.

A note on this clone: Germline is not matched at one junction end, which may reflect a read error. The chain joins TRBV5-6 to TRBJ1-2, with D tentatively TRBD1 (5 bases). CDR1 is SGHDT, CDR2 YYEEEE, per germline. CDR3 length: 13 amino acids. CDR3: CASSFTGLYDYTF. CDR3 coding DNA: TGTGCCAGCAGCTTTACAGGACTCTATGACTACACCTTC.

This clone was detected only once. The chain has TRBV7-8 and TRBJ2-7; a weak D match, TRBD1 (5 bases). This CDR3 contains 13 residues. Trimming shortened V by 2 bases and J by 3 bases, and 8 bases separated the two germline ends. In germline, CDR1 is SGHVS, CDR2 FQNEAQ. Written as DNA, the CDR3 is TGTGCCAGCAGCTTACAGGGTTTCTACGAGCAGTACTTC. Protein: CASSLQGFYEQYF.

The gene calls are TRBV5-4 and TRBJ2-7; D is uncertain. V lost 2 bases and J 2 bases, leaving 11 bases between the germline ends. Germline V lookup: CDR1 SGHNT, CDR2 YYREEE (reference sequence). This CDR3 has 14 residues. CDR3 sequence (DNA): TGTGCCAGCAGCTTTTCCGACCGACCCTACGAGCAGTACTTC. Protein: CASSFSDRPYEQYF. Combining the CDR3 with reference TRBV5-4 and TRBJ2-7 gives the whole variable domain ETGVTQSPTHLIKTRGQQVTLRCSSQSGHNTVSWYQQALGQGPQFIFQYYREEENGRGNFPPRFSGLQFPNYSSELNVNALELDDSALYLCASSFSDRPYEQYFGPGTRLTVT.

Notes on this clone: This same CDR3 is encoded by further DNA sequences in the sample. DNA of the CDR3: TGTGCCAGCAGTTCACAGGGGTCTCAGCCCCAGCATTTT. Translation gives CASSSQGSQPQHF. The J gene is TRBJ1-5, the V gene TRBV6-6; TRBD1 agrees at 7 bases. J lost 6 bases, V lost 4 bases, and 3 bases had no gene match. The CDR3 is 13 residues long. CDR1 is MNHNY and CDR2 is SVGAGI in the germline V gene (reference sequence).

The V call is TRBV27, the J call TRBJ2-4; 8 bases align to TRBD1. V was clipped by 6 bases and J by 2 bases; unmatched bases: 18. Germline CDR1 MNHEY, CDR2 SMNVEV (reference sequence). The CDR3 has 19 residues. The CDR3 DNA sequence: TGTGCCAGCAGCCGAGCCGGCAACAGGGGGGAATGGTCCAAAAACATTCAGTACTTC. It yields the protein CASSRAGNRGEWSKNIQYF.

This chain connects TRBV5-1 to TRBJ1-1, with 9 nucleotides matching TRBD1. The V gene's germline CDR1 is SGHRS and CDR2 YFSETQ. Losses at the gene ends were 0 bases for V and 9 bases for J; bases not matched to a gene: 6. The CDR3 totals 14 residues. CDR3 protein: CASSLVTTGGQAFF. As DNA, the CDR3 is TGCGCCAGCAGCTTGGTAACGACAGGGGGACAAGCTTTCTTT.

In this sample, this clone turned up once. Distinct nucleotide sequences in the sample also encode this CDR3. The chain uses TRBV27 and TRBJ1-1, with 7 nucleotides matching TRBD1. Trimming took 4 bases from V and 1 from J; bases not matched to a gene: 3. CDR1 is MNHEY, CDR2 SMNVEV, per germline (reference sequence). The length of the CDR3 is 14 residues. The CDR3 DNA follows: TGTGCCAGCAGTTCCAACAGGGGGAACACTGAAGCTTTCTTT. It specifies CASSSNRGNTEAFF.

The table lists this clone with a count of one. The chain combines TRBV10-1 with TRBJ1-4; 8 bases align to TRBD1. The CDR3 runs to 13 residues. J was trimmed by 8 bases and V by 7 bases; bases with no gene match: 6. The germline gives CDR1 WNHNN, CDR2 SYGVQD (reference sequence). The CDR3 reads CASTGQDGEKLFF. In DNA form, the CDR3 reads TGCGCCAGCACGGGACAGGATGGCGAAAAACTGTTTTTT.

The count of this clone is one. The chain joins TRBV2 to TRBJ2-5; D remains ambiguous. The J call may be incorrect, as the DNA end agrees better with TRBJ2-7. The CDR3 runs to 12 residues. The germline CDR1 and CDR2 sequences are SNHLY and FYNNEI. The CDR3 DNA reads as TGTGCCAGCAACGGCCCTACCTACGAGCAGTACTTC. Protein: CASNGPTYEQYF.

This chain uses TRBV7-2 with TRBJ2-3, with 10 bases that match TRBD2. The CDR3 sequence is 15 residues long. V was clipped by 3 bases and J by 5 bases; unmatched bases: 5. Per the germline V gene, CDR1 is SGHTA and CDR2 is FQGNSA. The CDR3 is CASSLASGSVDTQYF. The CDR3 coding sequence is TGTGCCAGCAGCTTGGCTAGCGGGAGCGTAGATACGCAGTATTTT.

V is TRBV5-1 and J is TRBJ2-7; D tentatively reads TRBD1 or TRBD2 (6 bases each). V lost 0 bases to trimming and J lost 0 bases, with 16 bases between them. There are 17 residues in the CDR3. Germline values: CDR1 SGHRS, CDR2 YFSETQ. The CDR3: CASSLAPTGANSYEQYF. For the CDR3, the DNA is TGCGCCAGCAGCTTGGCCCCCACGGGGGCCAACTCCTACGAGCAGTACTTC.

The chain employs TRBV7-2 and TRBJ2-1; 11 positions agree with TRBD2. Unmatched junction bases numbered 7, after V lost 0 bases and J lost 12 bases. The CDR3 is 15 amino acids. The germline V gene has CDR1 SGHTA and CDR2 FQGNSA. This CDR3 is CASSLATLAGDRQFF. The CDR3 DNA is TGTGCCAGCAGCTTAGCCACACTAGCGGGAGATCGGCAGTTCTTC.

The V gene is TRBV7-2, the J gene TRBJ2-2, with 11 bases lining up with TRBD2. Per germline, CDR1 SGHTA and CDR2 FQGNSA. The CDR3 totals 18 residues. The V gene end was trimmed by 5 bases and the J gene end by 1 base; junction bases not matched to a gene: 9. CDR3 nucleotide sequence: TGTGCCAGCAGCCGCCGGGCTAGCGGGGGGTGGAACACCGGGGAGCTGTTTTTT. Its translation: CASSRRASGGWNTGELFF.

The chain recombines TRBV19 with TRBJ1-6; D is perhaps TRBD1 (6 bases). Trimming pared 2 bases from V and 7 bases from J, leaving 15 bases between. Germline CDR1 and CDR2: LNHDA and SQIVND (reference sequence). The CDR3 spans 16 residues. The CDR3, as DNA: TGTGCCAGTAGTATACCCTTTGGGCAGGGGAATTCACCCCTCCACTTT. Its translation: CASSIPFGQGNSPLHF.

Note on this clone: Other DNA sequences in the sample encode the same CDR3. This chain uses TRBV7-9 with TRBJ2-3, with 7 bases fitting TRBD1. The CDR3 extends over 14 amino acids. Germline V CDR1 and CDR2: SEHNR, FQNEAQ (reference sequence). Trimming at V came to 1 base and at J to 4 bases, leaving 2 bases not matched to a gene. The CDR3 is CASSLGQGADTQYF. CDR3 coding DNA: TGTGCCAGCAGCTTAGGACAGGGCGCAGATACGCAGTATTTT.

CDR3 coding DNA: TGCGCCAGCAGCCAACCCGACAGGGACGTCGAAAAACTGTTTTTT. Translation: CASSQPDRDVEKLFF. The J gene is TRBJ1-4, the V gene TRBV4-1, with 7 bases matching TRBD1. Germline V CDR1 and CDR2: MGHRA, YSYEKL. Trimming at V came to 2 bases and at J to 8 bases, leaving 8 bases not matched to a gene. The CDR3 consists of 15 residues.

CDR3 loop: CASSPTYNTEAFF. In DNA form, the CDR3 reads TGTGCCAGCAGCCCCACATATAACACTGAAGCTTTCTTT. V is TRBV27 and J is TRBJ1-1; D not certain. The germline V gene has CDR1 MNHEY and CDR2 SMNVEV (reference sequence). Trimming stripped 6 bases from V and 2 bases from J, with 10 bases between. CDR3 length: 13 amino acids.

The gene calls are TRBV19 and TRBJ1-2; D is unresolved. Looked up from germline, CDR1 is LNHDA and CDR2 is SQIVND (reference sequence). There are 11 residues in the CDR3. Trimming pared 3 bases from V and 6 bases from J, leaving 5 bases between. The CDR3 bases are TGTGCCAGTAGTATGAACCATGGCTACACCTTC. Its protein product is CASSMNHGYTF.

Worth noting for this clone: Other DNA variants within this sample encode the same CDR3. This chain connects TRBV30 to TRBJ1-6; possible D gene TRBD1, 6 bases. The CDR3 loop spans 14 amino acids. V was cut by 5 bases and J by 0 bases, with 8 bases left in between. Germline V gene lookup returns CDR1 GTSNPN and CDR2 SVGIG (reference sequence). The CDR3 reads CAWQGSSYNSPLHF. The CDR3 region has the DNA TGTGCCTGGCAGGGGAGCTCCTATAATTCACCCCTCCACTTT.

The chain couples TRBV5-1 to TRBJ1-1; 7 bases are a match to TRBD1. Unmatched junction bases numbered 14, after V lost 5 bases and J lost 1 base. This CDR3 has 17 residues. Germline CDR1 SGHRS, CDR2 YFSETQ. For the CDR3, the DNA is TGCGCCAGCAGAAAAGTCCCAGAGGGGGCGTCGAACACTGAAGCTTTCTTT. It translates to CASRKVPEGASNTEAFF.

About this clone: Other DNA sequences in this specimen translate into the identical CDR3. CDR3 nucleotide sequence: TGTGCCAGCAGTTACTCAGGTCCCCTCCACTTT. Its translation is CASSYSGPLHF. The chain employs TRBV6-5 and TRBJ1-6; D is uncertain. Deletions cut 0 bases from V and 13 bases from J, with 4 bases between. The CDR3 loop spans 11 amino acids. In germline, CDR1 is MNHEY, CDR2 SVGAGI.

The V and J genes are TRBV10-3 and TRBJ1-5; tentative D call: TRBD1 (5 bases). Trimming left V 3 bases short and J 2 bases short, with 11 bases between. Germline assignment: CDR1 ENHRY and CDR2 SYGVKD. This CDR3 is 15 amino acids long. Here the CDR3 DNA reads TGTGCCATCAGTGAAAGGGGTATGCGCAATCAGCCCCAGCATTTT. It specifies CAISERGMRNQPQHF.

This clone appeared once. This chain connects TRBV2 to TRBJ2-3, with 7 bases identical to TRBD1. Germline CDR1 and CDR2: SNHLY and FYNNEI. Trimming at V came to 2 bases and at J to 0 bases, leaving 8 bases not matched to a gene. CDR3 length equals 17 residues. CDR3 nucleotides: TGTGCCAGCAGTGAAACTAGGGACAGTACTAGCACAGATACGCAGTATTTT. This translates into CASSETRDSTSTDTQYF.

About this clone: Other DNA sequences from this sample encode an identical CDR3 as well. The chain has TRBV18 and TRBJ2-5, with TRBD2 as a possible D gene (6 bases). V lost 0 bases and J 5 bases, leaving 10 bases between the germline ends. The CDR3 covers 14 residues. CDR1 and CDR2 from the germline V gene are KGHSH and LQKENI. The chain's CDR3 is CASSPPTGRETQYF. The CDR3 coding sequence is TGTGCCAGCTCACCACCGACTGGGAGGGAGACCCAGTACTTC.

V gene TRBV6-1 combines with J gene TRBJ2-7, with 13 bases that match TRBD2. V was pared by 3 bases and J by 8 bases, with 4 bases of the junction left unmatched. Germline values: CDR1 MNHNS, CDR2 SASEGT. The CDR3 is 14 amino acids. CDR3 DNA sequence: TGTGCCAGCAGTGACACTAGCGGGAGGGCCAAGCAGTACTTC. Its protein is CASSDTSGRAKQYF.